The rows below give T cell receptor beta chains drawn from one sample of a study of T cell responses to AZD1222 COVID-19 vaccine. The assay was immunoSEQ multiplex PCR, and TCRdb's table has in-frame clones only and misses some. The repertoire holds fewer than 180,000 clones, with over 75% as singletons. Sequences were derived from peripheral blood, sampled 28 days after the second AZD1222 dose. These receptors were obtained from an adult who received the AZD1222 COVID-19 vaccine. Each CDR3 is given with its conserved first and last residue. A D gene is named only where the DNA matches it firmly. Rows may omit the clone size; those that give it use once, few, many or a size class.

D	V	J	size	DNA	CDR3
NA	TRBV27	TRBJ1-5	NA	TGTGCCAGCAGCCTCAGACAGTCTTATCAGCCCCAGCATTTT	CASSLRQSYQPQHF
NA	TRBV7-2	TRBJ1-3	NA	TGTGCCAGCAGCTTAATCCCACTGGGGACTGGAAACACCATATATTTT	CASSLIPLGTGNTIYF
NA	TRBV7-2	TRBJ2-2	NA	TGTGCCAGCAGCCGGGACTCGGGACGCAGAGACGGGGAGCTGTTTTTT	CASSRDSGRRDGELFF
TRBD1	TRBV5-8	TRBJ1-1	NA	TGTGCCAGCAGCGAAGACAGGGACATCGTGAATGTTTTCTTT	CASSEDRDIVNVFF
NA	TRBV10-2	TRBJ1-1	NA	TGCGCCAGCAGTGAGGTGATTTCGAACACTGAAGCTTTCTTT	CASSEVISNTEAFF
NA	TRBV29-1	TRBJ1-1	NA	TGCAGCGCCCGCGGGCAGGGCAACACTGAAGCTTTCTTT	CSARGQGNTEAFF
NA	TRBV27	TRBJ2-7	NA	TGTGCCAGCAGCCGGGACGGATACTACGAGCAGTACTTC	CASSRDGYYEQYF
NA	TRBV6-1	TRBJ1-3	NA	TGTGCCAGCAGTGCCGTGAGCGACAACTCTGGAAACACCATATATTTT	CASSAVSDNSGNTIYF
TRBD2	TRBV11-2	TRBJ2-1	NA	TGTGCCAGCAGCCTTAACACCGGGGGAGGGCAGGAGCAGTTCTTC	CASSLNTGGGQEQFF
TRBD2	TRBV11-2	TRBJ2-7	NA	TGTGCCAGCAGCTTATGGACTAGCGTGGCCTACGAGCAGTACTTC	CASSLWTSVAYEQYF
TRBD2	TRBV5-1	TRBJ2-4	NA	TGCGCCAGCAGCTTGAGGGAGGGGTGGAACATTCAGTACTTC	CASSLREGWNIQYF
TRBD1	TRBV4-1	TRBJ2-2	NA	TGCGCCAGCAGCCAAGAATGGGGACAGGGGGGAACCGGGGAGCTGTTTTTT	CASSQEWGQGGTGELFF
TRBD1	TRBV3-1/TRBV3-2	TRBJ1-5	NA	TGTGCCAGCAGCCCTACAGGGGGCGGTCAGCCCCAGCATTTT	CASSPTGGGQPQHF
NA	TRBV30	TRBJ1-1	NA	TGTGCCTGGAGGATTCGGGGGAACACTGAAGCTTTCTTT	CAWRIRGNTEAFF
TRBD2	TRBV25-1	TRBJ2-1	NA	TGTGCCAGCAGTGCTAGCGGGGGACACTACAATGAGCAGTTCTTC	CASSASGGHYNEQFF
TRBD2	TRBV19	TRBJ2-7	NA	TGTGCCAGTAGTATAACCCTGACTAGCGATTTAACCTACGAGCAGTACTTC	CASSITLTSDLTYEQYF
TRBD1	TRBV18	TRBJ1-1	NA	TGTGCCAGCTCACCAAACAGGGGGTCGGCAAACACTGAAGCTTTCTTT	CASSPNRGSANTEAFF
NA	TRBV19	TRBJ2-1	NA	TGTGCCAGTAGGACGGACAGCTACAATGAGCAGTTCTTC	CASRTDSYNEQFF
TRBD1	TRBV19	TRBJ2-7	few	TGTGCCAGTAGTGCCGGGACAGGGATCGCCTACGAGCAGTACTTC	CASSAGTGIAYEQYF
TRBD1	TRBV11-2	TRBJ1-5	NA	TGTGCCAGCAGCTCCGGAGACAGGGGGGCTCAGCCCCAGCATTTT	CASSSGDRGAQPQHF
TRBD1	TRBV29-1	TRBJ1-3	NA	TGCAGCGTTTGGGACAGTCACTCTGGAAACACCATATATTTT	CSVWDSHSGNTIYF
NA	TRBV9	TRBJ1-2	NA	TGTGCCAGCAGCGCCCGGGGGGGCGAAAACTATGGCTACACCTTC	CASSARGGENYGYTF
NA	TRBV9	TRBJ1-6	NA	TGTGCCAGCAGCCCCCCGGGGGGCAATAATTCACCCCTCCACTTT	CASSPPGGNNSPLHF
NA	TRBV14	TRBJ2-2	NA	TGTGCCAGCAGCCACCAGGGTCCAATGAACACCGGGGAGCTGTTTTTT	CASSHQGPMNTGELFF
NA	TRBV7-9	TRBJ1-2	NA	TGTGCCAGCAGCTTAGCGGGGCGGTCTGGCGGCTACACCTTC	CASSLAGRSGGYTF
NA	TRBV6-5	TRBJ1-6	NA	TGTGCCAGCAGAGCAAGGCACGGAGGTAATTCACCCCTCCACTTT	CASRARHGGNSPLHF
NA	TRBV18	TRBJ1-1	once	TGTGCCAGCTCACCTGGTGGGGGTCGGGGTATGAACACTGAAGCTTTCTTT	CASSPGGGRGMNTEAFF
NA	TRBV18	TRBJ2-7	NA	TGTGCCAGCTCACCACCGTCAGTCTACGAGCAGTACTTC	CASSPPSVYEQYF
TRBD1	TRBV7-9	TRBJ2-1	NA	TGTGCCAGCAGCTATGGACAGGAATTTTACAATGAGCAGTTCTTC	CASSYGQEFYNEQFF
NA	TRBV29-1	TRBJ1-1	NA	TGCAGCGCGCGGACGGTGAACACTGAAGCTTTCTTT	CSARTVNTEAFF
TRBD2	TRBV3-1/TRBV3-2	TRBJ2-1	NA	TGTGCCAGCAGCCGCACGCTATCCATAGCGGGAGCGAGGGGCTATGAGCAGTTCTTC	CASSRTLSIAGARGYEQFF
NA	TRBV19	TRBJ1-2	NA	TGTGCCAGTAGAGAGTACGGGAACCCTTATGGCTACACCTTC	CASREYGNPYGYTF
NA	TRBV2	TRBJ1-5	NA	TGTGCCAGCAGTGAAGCCGGGCAGCCCCAGCATTTT	CASSEAGQPQHF
TRBD2	TRBV7-8	TRBJ2-7	NA	TGTGCCAGCAGCTTAGCGGGGCTAGCGGGACGGGAGCAGTACTTC	CASSLAGLAGREQYF
TRBD1	TRBV6-5	TRBJ1-1	once	TGTGCCAGCAGTTACGACGGGACAGTGAACACTGAAGCTTTCTTT	CASSYDGTVNTEAFF
NA	TRBV11-2	TRBJ2-7	NA	TGTGCCAGCAGCTCGGCCGCCGGGACCTCCTACGAGCAGTACTTC	CASSSAAGTSYEQYF
NA	TRBV11-2	TRBJ1-6	NA	TGTGCCAGCGGGCAGGGTTTGTACTCACCCCTCCACTTT	CASGQGLYSPLHF
NA	TRBV7-9	TRBJ2-2	NA	TGTGCCAGCAGCATGACACCCGCGAACACCGGGGAGCTGTTTTTT	CASSMTPANTGELFF
NA	TRBV2	TRBJ2-2	NA	TGTGCCAGCAGTTTTCACACCCCCGGTCCCGGGGAGCTGTTTTTT	CASSFHTPGPGELFF
NA	TRBV27	TRBJ2-7	NA	TGTGCCAGCAGTTTCCCTCGACAGGTTCACTACGAGCAGTACTTC	CASSFPRQVHYEQYF